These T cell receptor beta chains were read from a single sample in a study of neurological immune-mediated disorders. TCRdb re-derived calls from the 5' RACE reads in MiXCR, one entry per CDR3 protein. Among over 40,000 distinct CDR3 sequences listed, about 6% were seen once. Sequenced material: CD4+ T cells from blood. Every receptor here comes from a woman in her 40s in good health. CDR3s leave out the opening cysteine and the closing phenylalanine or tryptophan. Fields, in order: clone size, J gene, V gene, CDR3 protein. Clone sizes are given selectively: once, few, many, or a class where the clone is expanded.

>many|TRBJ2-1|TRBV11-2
ASSSPPGLAGVREQF
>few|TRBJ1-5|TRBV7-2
ASSLGVRLGVQPQH
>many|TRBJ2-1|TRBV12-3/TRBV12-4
ASTLGLYNEQF
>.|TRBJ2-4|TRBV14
ASSQDLGLGKNIQY
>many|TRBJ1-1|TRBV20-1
SARGQPNTEAF
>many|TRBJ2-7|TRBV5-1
ASRRPGLESYEQY
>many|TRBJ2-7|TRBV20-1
SASLGVEQY
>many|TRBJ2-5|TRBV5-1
ASSYSGEETQY
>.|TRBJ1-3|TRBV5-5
ASSPVGPGNTIY
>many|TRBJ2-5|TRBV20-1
SAEAVTLSEETQY
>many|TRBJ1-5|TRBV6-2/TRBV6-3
ASSRGAQGNQPQH
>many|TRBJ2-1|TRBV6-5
ASTRTGNNEQF
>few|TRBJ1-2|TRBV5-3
ARSPGRYGYT